This is a list of T cell receptor beta chains from one sample in a study of cytomegalovirus exposure and HLA in healthy donors. Some clones are missing from TCRdb's copy, which holds only in-frame ones; the method was immunoSEQ multiplex PCR. The sample lists approximately 190,000 clones; about 80% were seen once. Sequencing input: PBMCs. The source of these receptors is a woman under 30 in good health and CMV-seropositive. The CDR3 runs from the conserved cysteine through the conserved F or W. A D gene is named only where the DNA matches it firmly. Rows may omit the clone size; those that give it use once, few, many or a size class.

V gene,J gene,clone size,D gene,CDR3 DNA,CDR3 protein
TRBV5-1,TRBJ2-1,-,TRBD1,TGCGCCAGTTGGACAGGAAGCCCAAATGAGCAGTTCTTC,CASWTGSPNEQFF
TRBV4-2,TRBJ2-6,-,-,TGTGCCAGCAGCCAAGACCCTAGAAATCAAAGGTCTGGGGCCAACGTCCTGACTTTC,CASSQDPRNQRSGANVLTF
TRBV18,TRBJ1-6,-,-,TGTGCCAGCTCACTCGTACCCCCCGGGGGTAATTCACCCCTCCACTTT,CASSLVPPGGNSPLHF
TRBV15,TRBJ2-2,-,-,TGTGCCACCAGCATAGAAGGCAGGACCGGGGAGCTGTTTTTT,CATSIEGRTGELFF
TRBV27,TRBJ1-1,-,TRBD1,TGTGCCAGCAGTTTCTCGTCGACAGGGCAAGCTTTCTTT,CASSFSSTGQAFF
TRBV6-1,TRBJ2-7,-,-,TGTGCCAGTGGCGGTTACTCCTACGAGCAGTACTTC,CASGGYSYEQYF
TRBV9,TRBJ1-2,-,TRBD1,TGTGCCAGCAGCCGAAAATCGACAGGGGAATATGGCTACACCTTC,CASSRKSTGEYGYTF
TRBV4-2,TRBJ1-2,-,TRBD1,TGTGCCAGCAGCAAAGACCCCAGGGGGCAAGTGTTATGGTATGGCTACACCTTC,CASSKDPRGQVLWYGYTF
TRBV11-2,TRBJ1-1,-,-,TGTGCCAGCAGCCTAAACACTGAAGCTTTCTTT,CASSLNTEAFF
TRBV7-7,TRBJ2-5,-,TRBD2,TGTGCTAGCAGCCCCGTAGCGGGGGTGGAGACCCAGTACTTC,CASSPVAGVETQYF
TRBV30,TRBJ1-2,-,-,TGTGCCTGGAGTGGAGGGAGTGGAGACACCTTC,CAWSGGSGDTF
TRBV4-3,TRBJ1-2,once,-,TGCGCCAGCAGCCAAGTTGTGGGGGCTGTTGGCTACGCCTTC,CASSQVVGAVGYAF
TRBV7-9,TRBJ1-2,-,TRBD1,TGTTCCAGCAGCTTAGGAGGGGGCAATTATGGCTACACCTTC,CSSSLGGGNYGYTF
TRBV10-3,TRBJ1-2,-,TRBD1,TGTGCCATCAGTGGGGGACAGTCTAACTATGGCTACACCTTC,CAISGGQSNYGYTF
TRBV19,TRBJ1-2,-,TRBD1,TGTGCCAGTAGTGGAGGGACAGGATTTGGTGGCTACACCTTC,CASSGGTGFGGYTF
TRBV2,TRBJ2-3,-,-,TGTGCCAGCAGTGATAGGAGGGGGCCAACAGATACGCAGTATTTT,CASSDRRGPTDTQYF
TRBV4-2,TRBJ2-2,few,TRBD2,TGTGCCAGCAGCCCCCTAGCGGGGGACACCGGGGAGCTGTTTTTT,CASSPLAGDTGELFF
TRBV5-1,TRBJ2-1,-,TRBD2,TGCGCCAGCAGTCGTTCAAGCGGGGGGACATACAATGAGCAGTTCTTC,CASSRSSGGTYNEQFF
TRBV5-6,TRBJ1-2,-,-,TGTGCCAGCAGCTGGCCCGGGGTTCGTGGCTACACCTTC,CASSWPGVRGYTF
TRBV9,TRBJ1-1,once,-,TGTGCCAGCAGCAACGGGTATGGAACTGAAGCTTTCTTT,CASSNGYGTEAFF
TRBV11-3,TRBJ2-7,once,-,TGTGCCAGCAGCTTCAGGGGAGAATACGAGCAGTACTTC,CASSFRGEYEQYF
TRBV27,TRBJ1-1,-,-,TGTGCCAGCACCCCGAGGCGGCAGGGGATGACTGAAGCTTTCTTT,CASTPRRQGMTEAFF
TRBV28,TRBJ1-5,-,-,TGTGCCAGCAGTTTGTACAGGAGGGAACAGCCCCAGCATTTT,CASSLYRREQPQHF
TRBV6-6,TRBJ1-5,-,TRBD1,TGTGCCAGCAGGGGACAGGGGTCAGGGAATCAGCCCCAGCATTTT,CASRGQGSGNQPQHF
TRBV5-4,TRBJ2-7,-,-,TGTGCCAGCAGCTTATCCGTACAGGGAACCTACGAGCAGTACTTC,CASSLSVQGTYEQYF
TRBV4-3,TRBJ1-5,-,TRBD1,TGCGCCAGCAGCCAAGATAGATGGGGACAGGGAAGTGGCAATCAGCCCCAGCATTTT,CASSQDRWGQGSGNQPQHF
TRBV19,TRBJ1-4,-,TRBD1,TGTGCCAGTAGCAGGGACAGGGAGTGGAAAAAACTGTTTTTT,CASSRDREWKKLFF
TRBV27,TRBJ2-1,few,-,TGTGCCAGCACGCTAGCGGGGGACAGGGATGAGCAGTTCTTC,CASTLAGDRDEQFF
TRBV10-3,TRBJ1-3,-,-,TGTGCCATCAGTGAGTCTCGGCAGGGGAACACCATATATTTT,CAISESRQGNTIYF
TRBV6-1,TRBJ2-5,-,TRBD2,TGTGCCAGCAGTGAAGAGGCGGGGGGGCCGAAGGAGACCCAGTACTTC,CASSEEAGGPKETQYF
TRBV7-2,TRBJ2-1,-,-,TGTGCCAGCAGCTTCTCTGGGGCATTAAGCTCCTACAATGAGCAGTTCTTC,CASSFSGALSSYNEQFF
TRBV5-6,TRBJ1-2,-,TRBD1,TGTGCCAGCAGCTTGGTAGTAGGACAGGGGGCCGCCTATGGCTACACCTTC,CASSLVVGQGAAYGYTF
TRBV27,TRBJ2-5,-,TRBD1,TGTGCCAGCAGTTTAGGACAGGGGGCCATCCAAGAGACCCAGTACTTC,CASSLGQGAIQETQYF
TRBV28,TRBJ2-5,-,TRBD1,TGTGCCAGCAGCGCAGTTCCAGGGGGACAAGAGACCCAGTACTTC,CASSAVPGGQETQYF
TRBV5-1,TRBJ1-1,-,TRBD1,TGCGCCAGCAGCTGGACAGGAACCGGTAACACTGAAGCTTTCTTT,CASSWTGTGNTEAFF
TRBV4-3,TRBJ1-2,-,-,TGCGCCAGCAGCCAAGAGACAGACTATGGCTACACCTTC,CASSQETDYGYTF
TRBV7-6,TRBJ1-6,-,-,TGTGCCAGCAGCTTAAACCCGGAGACCCTCTCCTATAATTCTCCCCTCCACTTT,CASSLNPETLSYNSPLHF
TRBV6-5,TRBJ2-2,once,-,TGTGCCAGCAGTCAGCGGGGGGAGCTGTTTTTT,CASSQRGELFF
TRBV18,TRBJ2-7,-,-,TGTGCCAGCTCACCTCTGCGGGTCTACGAGCAGTACTTC,CASSPLRVYEQYF
TRBV29-1,TRBJ1-4,-,TRBD1,TGCAGCGTGGGACAGGGCAGCGAAAAACTGTTTTTT,CSVGQGSEKLFF
TRBV7-9,TRBJ1-5,-,TRBD1,TGTGCCAGCAGCTTATTTCAGGTGGGACAGGGGGCGAGGGCTCAGCCCCAGCATTTT,CASSLFQVGQGARAQPQHF
TRBV18,TRBJ1-2,-,TRBD1,TGTGCCAGCTCACCGCCGGGACAGGGGGCAGGAGGCTACACCTTC,CASSPPGQGAGGYTF
TRBV2,TRBJ2-1,-,TRBD2,TGTGCCAGCAGACTAGCGGGGGCCCCATATGAGCAGTTCTTC,CASRLAGAPYEQFF
TRBV7-3,TRBJ2-3,-,-,TGTGCCAGCAGCTTAACCGGGACAAGCACAGATACGCAGTATTTT,CASSLTGTSTDTQYF
TRBV30,TRBJ1-6,-,-,TGTGCCTGGAGTGCACTTCATCAGGGGTCCCTCCACTTT,CAWSALHQGSLHF
TRBV5-4,TRBJ1-1,once,TRBD1,TGTGCCAGCAGCTCTTTACAGGGGGCCCTGAACACTGAAGCTTTCTTT,CASSSLQGALNTEAFF